The 11 T cell receptor beta chains listed next were all sequenced from one sample in a study. TCRdb redid the calling of the 5' RACE reads with MiXCR, one entry per CDR3 protein. Here the sample spans about 9,800 distinct CDR3 sequences, 20% to 30% being singletons. The sorted Tregs were CD4+CD25+CD127-/low cells. Sequences were obtained from Tregs sorted from blood. The receptors originated from a female donor with breast cancer.

Remarks on this clonotype: A much larger clone is a single base away; this may be a read error. V gene TRBV12-5 combines with J gene TRBJ2-2, with D possibly matching TRBD2 (6 bases). The CDR3 is made up of 16 amino acids. Germline V lookup: CDR1 LGHNT, CDR2 FRNRAP. Trimming cost V 1 base and J 5 bases, with 14 bases left between them. This chain's CDR3 is CASGLGDLGVTGELFF. CDR3 DNA sequence: TGTGCTAGTGGTTTGGGGGACTTAGGGGTGACCGGGGAGCTGTTTTTT.

This clonotype was observed a handful of times. Being one base from a much bigger clone, this may be a read error. The J gene is TRBJ2-7, the V gene TRBV4-2; D is unclear. In germline, CDR1 is LGHNA, CDR2 YNFKEQ. Between the trimmed V and J ends, which lost 0 bases and 2 bases, there was a span of 17 bases. The CDR3 has 17 amino acids. The CDR3 DNA follows: TGTGCCAGCAGCCAAGATTGGGGTGGTCCTAGGGCCTACGAGCAGTACTTC. Translating gives CASSQDWGGPRAYEQYF.

The chain employs TRBV6-5 and TRBJ1-1, with 9 bases aligning to TRBD1. Looked up from germline, CDR1 is MNHEY and CDR2 is SVGAGI. Trimming at V came to 2 bases and at J to 7 bases, leaving 5 bases not matched to a gene. The CDR3 length is 14 residues. CDR3 sequence: CASSYRRQGGEAFF. The CDR3 DNA reads TGTGCCAGCAGTTACCGACGACAGGGGGGTGAAGCTTTCTTT.

In this sample, this clonotype is medium-sized. The chain uses TRBV10-3 and TRBJ1-1, with D tentatively TRBD1 (5 bases). The germline V gene has CDR1 ENHRY and CDR2 SYGVKD. CDR3 length: 14 residues. V gave up 2 bases and J gave up 3 bases, with 10 bases separating them. CDR3 bases: TGTGCCATCAGTGAGCGGGGCCTAGACACTGAAGCTTTCTTT. Protein product: CAISERGLDTEAFF.

The chain couples TRBV7-9 to TRBJ2-7, with D perhaps matching TRBD1 (6 bases). Trimming took off 5 bases at V and 3 bases at J, with 11 bases between the two ends. The CDR3 sequence is 13 residues long. CDR1 and CDR2 from the germline V gene are SEHNR and FQNEAQ (reference sequence). CDR3 residues: CASSPSGHYEQYF. In DNA form, the CDR3 reads TGTGCCAGCAGCCCGTCGGGACACTACGAGCAGTACTTC.

By sample share, this clonotype is medium-sized. The rearrangement uses TRBV14 and TRBJ2-7; possibly TRBD2 for D (6 bases). The V and J ends lost 0 bases and 3 bases respectively, with 12 bases between them. The CDR3 loop spans 15 amino acids. Germline loops: CDR1 SGHDN, CDR2 FVKESK. CDR3 DNA: TGTGCCAGCAGCCAAGATGTTGCGGGGCACTACGAGCAGTACTTC. Its translation is CASSQDVAGHYEQYF. Together with reference TRBV14 and TRBJ2-7, the CDR3 gives the full variable domain: EAGVTQFPSHSVIEKGQTVTLRCDPISGHDNLYWYRRVMGKEIKFLLHFVKESKQDESGMPNNRFLAERTGGTYSTLKVQPAELEDSGVYFCASSQDVAGHYEQYFGPGTRLTVT.

This clonotype is labeled as large. The chain couples TRBV9 to TRBJ2-7, with 9 bases lining up with TRBD2. J was trimmed by 1 base and V by 4 bases; bases with no gene match: 6. Looked up from germline, CDR1 is SGDLS and CDR2 is YYNGEE. The CDR3 consists of 15 residues. Written as DNA, the CDR3 is TGTGCCAGCAGCACGGGGCTAGCGGGGTCCTACGAGCAGTACTTC. Translated: CASSTGLAGSYEQYF. The whole variable domain, filled in from reference TRBV9 and TRBJ2-7, reads DSGVTQTPKHLITATGQRVTLRCSPRSGDLSVYWYQQSLDQGLQFLIQYYNGEERAKGNILERFSAQQFPDLHSELNLSSLELGDSALYFCASSTGLAGSYEQYFGPGTRLTVT.

This clonotype was recorded at least ten times. A single base separates this from a much larger clone, so it may be a read error. This chain links TRBV6-5 with TRBJ2-1; D remains unclear. The V gene's germline CDR1 is MNHEY and CDR2 SVGAGI. The CDR3 is 14 residues long. The CDR3 protein is CASSYIVSYNGQFF. CDR3 bases: TGTGCCAGCAGTTACATAGTCTCCTACAATGGGCAGTTCTTC.

Note on this clonotype: A much larger clone sits a single nucleotide away, making a read error possible. The V call is TRBV5-5, the J call TRBJ2-2; TRBD2 aligns across 7 bases. The CDR3 is made up of 14 amino acids. In germline, CDR1 is SGHKS, CDR2 YYEKEE (reference sequence). The ends lost 4 bases at V and 7 bases at J; junction bases unmatched: 7. The DNA for the CDR3 is TGTGCCAGCAGCCGGACCGGGGGGAGCGGGGAGCTGTTTTTT. It translates to CASSRTGGSGELFF.

The gene calls are TRBV7-8 and TRBJ2-1, with D possibly TRBD2 on 5 matching bases. This CDR3 contains 16 residues. Germline CDR1 reads SGHVS; CDR2 reads FQNEAQ. Trimming left V 5 bases short and J 7 bases short, with 21 bases between. In DNA form, the CDR3 reads TGTGCCAGCAGCGACCCACAGCCGCGGGTCGAGAATGAGCAGTTCTTC. Amino acids: CASSDPQPRVENEQFF.

This clonotype is a singleton in its sample. The rearrangement joins TRBV5-4 to TRBJ2-3; 11 bases line up with TRBD2. CDR1 and CDR2 (germline): SGHNT, YYREEE (reference sequence). The CDR3 has 17 amino acids. V was pared by 4 bases and J by 5 bases, with 12 bases of the junction left unmatched. CDR3 in DNA: TGTGCCAGCAGCCACAAACCACTAGCGGGAGTTGAAGATACGCAGTATTTT. As protein: CASSHKPLAGVEDTQYF. The whole variable domain, remainder taken from reference TRBV5-4 and TRBJ2-3, is ETGVTQSPTHLIKTRGQQVTLRCSSQSGHNTVSWYQQALGQGPQFIFQYYREEENGRGNFPPRFSGLQFPNYSSELNVNALELDDSALYLCASSHKPLAGVEDTQYFGPGTRLTVL.